The subject of this entry is one TCR beta chain. The target antigen is unknown. Caucasian adults living in Nashville, Tennessee, provided all samples. With 4 bases removed from V and 2 bases from J, the gap between germline ends came to 8 bases. CDR3 length equals 14 residues. The germline V gene has CDR1 SGHDN and CDR2 FVKESK. Assay used: immunoSEQ multiplex PCR; TCRdb lists only in-frame clones, some missing. Counted here are some 1.5 million clones, over 95% occurring once; the ten biggest clones make up about 1%. The sample belongs to a study of shared clonotypes between healthy human individuals. Findings and limits, study-wide: The naive CD4 repertoires of several donors were compared, and approximately 5% of clonotypes were shared.

The genes are TRBV14 and TRBJ1-4; D is unresolved. Source material: naive CD4+ T cells sorted from blood. Documented subset: CD45RA+ positively selected. This receptor was identified in a young man in good health. The CDR3 nucleotides are TGTGCCAGCAGCCCACTCGGGACTAATGAAAAACTGTTTTTT. Translating gives CASSPLGTNEKLFF.